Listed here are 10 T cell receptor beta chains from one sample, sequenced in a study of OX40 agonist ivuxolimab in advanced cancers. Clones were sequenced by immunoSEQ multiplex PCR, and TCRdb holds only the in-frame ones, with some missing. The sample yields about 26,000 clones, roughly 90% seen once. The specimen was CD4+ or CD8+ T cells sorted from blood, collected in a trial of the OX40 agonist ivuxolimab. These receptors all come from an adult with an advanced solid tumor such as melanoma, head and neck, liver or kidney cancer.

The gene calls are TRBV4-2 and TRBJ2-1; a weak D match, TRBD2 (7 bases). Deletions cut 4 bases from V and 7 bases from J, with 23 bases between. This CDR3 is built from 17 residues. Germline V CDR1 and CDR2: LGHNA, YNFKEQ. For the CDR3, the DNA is TGTGCCAGCAGCCCTCGTGGCGGGGGCAGTTCGTGGAATGAGCAGTTCTTC. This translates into CASSPRGGGSSWNEQFF.

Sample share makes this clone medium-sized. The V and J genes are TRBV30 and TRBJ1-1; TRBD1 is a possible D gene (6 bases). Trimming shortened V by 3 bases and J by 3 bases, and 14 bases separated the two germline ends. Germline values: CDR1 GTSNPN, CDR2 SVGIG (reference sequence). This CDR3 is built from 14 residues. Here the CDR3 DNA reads TGTGCCTGGAGCTATCCGACAGGTCACACTGAAGCTTTCTTT. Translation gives CAWSYPTGHTEAFF.

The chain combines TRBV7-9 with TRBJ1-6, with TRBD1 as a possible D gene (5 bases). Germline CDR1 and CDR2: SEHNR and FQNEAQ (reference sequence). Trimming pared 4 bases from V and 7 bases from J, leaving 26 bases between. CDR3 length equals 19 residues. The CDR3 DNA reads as TGTGCCAGCAGCTATCCGGGGCCGGCTGATAAATTTTTGAATTCACCCCTCCACTTT. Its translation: CASSYPGPADKFLNSPLHF.

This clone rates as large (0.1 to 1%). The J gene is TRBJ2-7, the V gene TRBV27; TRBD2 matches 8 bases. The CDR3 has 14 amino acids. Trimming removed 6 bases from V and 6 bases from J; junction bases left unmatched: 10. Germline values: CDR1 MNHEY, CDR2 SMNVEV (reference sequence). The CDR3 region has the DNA TGTGCCAGCAGCCCTGCGGCAGGGACTAGCGAGCAGTACTTC. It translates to CASSPAAGTSEQYF.

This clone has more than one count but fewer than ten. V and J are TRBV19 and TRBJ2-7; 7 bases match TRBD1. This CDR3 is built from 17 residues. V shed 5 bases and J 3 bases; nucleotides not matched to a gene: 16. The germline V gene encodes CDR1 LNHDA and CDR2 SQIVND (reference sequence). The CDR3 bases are TGTGCCAGTAGTCCCAACTTTTGGACAGGATCGAACTACGAGCAGTACTTC. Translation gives CASSPNFWTGSNYEQYF.

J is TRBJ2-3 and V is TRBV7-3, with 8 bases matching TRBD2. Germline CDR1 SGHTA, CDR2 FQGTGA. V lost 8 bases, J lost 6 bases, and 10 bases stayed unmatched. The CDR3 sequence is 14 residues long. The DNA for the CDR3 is TGTGCCAGCCAAGCGGGAGTTCGGGGGGATACGCAGTATTTT. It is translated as CASQAGVRGDTQYF.

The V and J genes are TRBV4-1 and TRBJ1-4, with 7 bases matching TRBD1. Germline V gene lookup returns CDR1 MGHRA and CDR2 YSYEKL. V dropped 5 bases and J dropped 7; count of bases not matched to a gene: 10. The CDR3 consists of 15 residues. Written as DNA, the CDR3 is TGCGCCAGCAGCTACAGACAGGGAGGTGGTGAAAAACTGTTTTTT. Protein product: CASSYRQGGGEKLFF.

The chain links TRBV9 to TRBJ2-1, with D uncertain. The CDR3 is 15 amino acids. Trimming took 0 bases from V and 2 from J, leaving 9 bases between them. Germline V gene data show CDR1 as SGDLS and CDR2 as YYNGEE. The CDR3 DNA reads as TGTGCCAGCAGCGTAGGTGCAACTACCTACAATGAGCAGTTCTTC. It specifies CASSVGATTYNEQFF.

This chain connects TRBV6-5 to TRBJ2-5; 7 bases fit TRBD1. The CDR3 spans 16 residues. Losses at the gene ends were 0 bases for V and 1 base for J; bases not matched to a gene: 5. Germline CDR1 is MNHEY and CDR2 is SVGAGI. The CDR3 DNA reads TGTGCCAGCAGTTACTCGGAAGGGGGCTTCCAAGAGACCCAGTACTTC. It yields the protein CASSYSEGGFQETQYF.

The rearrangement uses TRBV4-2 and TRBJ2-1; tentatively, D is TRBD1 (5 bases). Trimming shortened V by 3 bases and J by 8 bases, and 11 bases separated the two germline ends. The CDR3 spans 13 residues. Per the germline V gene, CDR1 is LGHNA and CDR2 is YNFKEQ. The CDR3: CASSQGKGYEQFF. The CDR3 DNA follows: TGTGCCAGCAGCCAGGGGAAGGGGTATGAGCAGTTCTTC.